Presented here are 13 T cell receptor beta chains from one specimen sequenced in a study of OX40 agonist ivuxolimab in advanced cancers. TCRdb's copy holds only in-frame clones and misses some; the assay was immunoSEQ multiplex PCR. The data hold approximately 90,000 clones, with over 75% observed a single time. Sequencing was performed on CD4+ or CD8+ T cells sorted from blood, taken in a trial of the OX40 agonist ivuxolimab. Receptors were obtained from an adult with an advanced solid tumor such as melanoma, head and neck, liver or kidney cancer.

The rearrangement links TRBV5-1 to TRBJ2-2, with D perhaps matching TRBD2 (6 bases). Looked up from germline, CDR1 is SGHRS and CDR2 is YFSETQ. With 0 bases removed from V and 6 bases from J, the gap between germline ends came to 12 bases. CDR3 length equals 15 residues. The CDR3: CASSLVAPGAGELFF. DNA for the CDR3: TGCGCCAGCAGCTTGGTCGCCCCGGGGGCCGGGGAGCTGTTTTTT.

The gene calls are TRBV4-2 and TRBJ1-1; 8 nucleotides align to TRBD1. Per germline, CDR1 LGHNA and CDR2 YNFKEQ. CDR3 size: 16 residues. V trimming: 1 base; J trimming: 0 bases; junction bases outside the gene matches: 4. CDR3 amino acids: CASSQVTGEVNTEAFF. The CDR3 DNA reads TGTGCCAGCAGCCAAGTGACAGGGGAGGTGAACACTGAAGCTTTCTTT.

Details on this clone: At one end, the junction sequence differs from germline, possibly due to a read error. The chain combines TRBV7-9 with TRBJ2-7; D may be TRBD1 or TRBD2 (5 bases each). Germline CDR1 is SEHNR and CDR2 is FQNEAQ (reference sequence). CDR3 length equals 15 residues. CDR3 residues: CASSPLTGASHEQYF. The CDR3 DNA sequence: TGTGCCAGCAGCCCCCTGACCGGGGCCTCCCACGAGCAGTACTTC.

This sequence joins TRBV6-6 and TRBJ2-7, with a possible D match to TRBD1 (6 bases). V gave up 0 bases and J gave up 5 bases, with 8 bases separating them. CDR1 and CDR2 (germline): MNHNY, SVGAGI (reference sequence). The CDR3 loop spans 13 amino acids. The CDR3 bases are TGTGCCAGCAGTTACTCGAACAGGGACGAGCAGTACTTC. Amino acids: CASSYSNRDEQYF.

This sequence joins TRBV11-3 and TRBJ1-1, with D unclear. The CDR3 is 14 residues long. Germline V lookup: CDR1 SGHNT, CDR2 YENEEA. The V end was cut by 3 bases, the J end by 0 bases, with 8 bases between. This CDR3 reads CASSFGAMNTEAFF. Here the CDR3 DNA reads TGTGCCAGCAGCTTCGGTGCCATGAACACTGAAGCTTTCTTT.

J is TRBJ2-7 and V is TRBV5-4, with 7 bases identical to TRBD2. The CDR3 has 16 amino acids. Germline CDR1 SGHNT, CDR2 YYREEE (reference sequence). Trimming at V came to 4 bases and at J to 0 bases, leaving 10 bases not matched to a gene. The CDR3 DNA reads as TGTGCCAGCAGCGCCCCGGGTCGGGAGGTCTCCTACGAGCAGTACTTC. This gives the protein CASSAPGREVSYEQYF.

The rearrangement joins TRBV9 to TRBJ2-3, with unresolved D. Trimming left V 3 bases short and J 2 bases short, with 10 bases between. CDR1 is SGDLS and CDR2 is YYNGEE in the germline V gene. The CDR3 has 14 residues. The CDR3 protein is CASSGRPTTDTQYF. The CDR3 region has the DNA TGTGCCAGCAGCGGTAGACCCACCACAGATACGCAGTATTTT.

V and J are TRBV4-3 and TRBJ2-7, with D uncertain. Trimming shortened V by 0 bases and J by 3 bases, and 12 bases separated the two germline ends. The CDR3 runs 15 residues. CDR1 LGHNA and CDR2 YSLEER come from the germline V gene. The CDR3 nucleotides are TGCGCCAGCAGCCAAGATAGGGATTTGGTCTACGAGCAGTACTTC. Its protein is CASSQDRDLVYEQYF.

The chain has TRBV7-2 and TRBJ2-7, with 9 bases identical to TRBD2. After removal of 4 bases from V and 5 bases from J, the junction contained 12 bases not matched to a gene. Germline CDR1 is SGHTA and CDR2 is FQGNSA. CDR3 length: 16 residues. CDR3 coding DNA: TGTGCCAGCAGCTCGCGGGAGGGCCGGGGTATAGACGAGCAGTACTTC. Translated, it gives CASSSREGRGIDEQYF.

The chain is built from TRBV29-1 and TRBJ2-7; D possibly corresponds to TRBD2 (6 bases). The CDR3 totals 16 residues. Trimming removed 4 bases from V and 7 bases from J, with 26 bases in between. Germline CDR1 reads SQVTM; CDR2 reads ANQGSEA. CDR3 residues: CSVAPLDPRPAGEQYF. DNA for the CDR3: TGCAGCGTTGCCCCCCTCGACCCCCGTCCGGCGGGGGAGCAGTACTTC.

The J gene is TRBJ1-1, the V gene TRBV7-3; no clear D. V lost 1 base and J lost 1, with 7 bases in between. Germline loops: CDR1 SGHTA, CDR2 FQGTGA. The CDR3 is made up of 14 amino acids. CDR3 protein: CASSLNPENTEAFF. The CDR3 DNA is TGTGCCAGCAGCTTAAACCCAGAGAACACTGAAGCTTTCTTT.

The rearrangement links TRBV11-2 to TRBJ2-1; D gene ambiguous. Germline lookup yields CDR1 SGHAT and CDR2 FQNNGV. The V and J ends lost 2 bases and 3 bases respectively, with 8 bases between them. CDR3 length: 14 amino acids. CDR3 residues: CASSLKINYNEQFF. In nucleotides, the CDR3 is TGTGCCAGCAGCTTAAAGATAAACTACAATGAGCAGTTCTTC.

The CDR3 DNA sequence: TGTGCCAGCAGTTTACAGGCGCTAAACATTCAGTACTTC. Amino acids: CASSLQALNIQYF. This chain joins TRBV28 and TRBJ2-4; D is unresolved. Per the germline V gene, CDR1 is MDHEN and CDR2 is SYDVKM. The CDR3 length is 13 residues. Trimming stripped 2 bases from V and 6 bases from J, with 8 bases between.